These 8 T cell receptor beta chains share one sample of origin, sequenced in a study of blood T cells in healthy people across ages. For the second PCR, which ran for 7 to 11 cycles, a sample-barcoded 5' primer and a J-beta primer mix were used. One entry per CDR3 protein results from TCRdb running MiXCR on the 5' RACE reads. The sample holds about 1.8 million distinct CDR3 sequences, about 50% seen once. The sequenced material came from blood. Receptors originate from a woman aged 40 to 55 in good health.

This clonotype has only a few counts. The chain joins TRBV12-3 or TRBV12-4 to TRBJ2-5, with D perhaps matching TRBD1 (5 bases). Judging by the DNA end, TRBJ2-7 fits better; the J call may be wrong. The CDR3 spans 15 residues. This CDR3 is CASSLLRTHLDEQYF. CDR3 DNA: TGTGCCAGCAGTTTACTTAGGACACACCTCGACGAGCAGTACTTC.

The gene calls are TRBV7-8 and TRBJ2-5; D not resolved. The germline gives CDR1 SGHVS, CDR2 FQNEAQ. The ends were cut back, 0 bases at V and 3 bases at J, with 11 bases in the middle. The CDR3 covers 15 residues. The CDR3: CASSLAYLSEETQYF. For the CDR3, the DNA is TGTGCCAGCAGCTTAGCGTATCTGTCTGAAGAGACCCAGTACTTC. Supplemented by reference TRBV7-8 and TRBJ2-5, the full variable domain reads GAGVSQSPRYKVAKRGQDVALRCDPISGHVSLFWYQQALGQGPEFLTYFQNEAQLDKSGLPSDRFFAERPEGSVSTLKIQRTQQEDSAVYLCASSLAYLSEETQYFGPGTRLLVL.

Comments on this clonotype: At one end the junction does not follow the germline gene, possibly because of a read error. The chain links TRBV7-6 to TRBJ2-7; possible D gene TRBD1, 5 bases. The CDR3 is 13 amino acids. Looked up from germline, CDR1 is SGHVS and CDR2 is FNYEAQ. The CDR3 region is CASSGAQGSERYF. The CDR3 DNA sequence: TGTGCCAGCAGTGGCGCGCAGGGAAGCGAGCGGTACTTC.

The rearrangement links TRBV9 to TRBJ2-1; D may be TRBD2 (6 bases). The CDR3 has 14 amino acids. V lost 3 bases and J 10 bases, leaving 17 bases between the germline ends. The V gene's germline CDR1 is SGDLS and CDR2 YYNGEE. The CDR3 here is CASSATVEGGEQFF. The CDR3 coding sequence is TGTGCCAGCAGCGCCACTGTCGAGGGAGGAGAGCAGTTCTTC.

The chain carries TRBV20-1 and TRBJ1-1; the match to TRBD1 covers 8 bases. V trimming: 5 bases; J trimming: 1 base; junction bases outside the gene matches: 3. Germline CDR1 DFQATT, CDR2 SNEGSKA (reference sequence). The CDR3 is made up of 13 amino acids. CDR3 nucleotides: TGCAGTGCTCGGACAGGGCCGAACACTGAAGCTTTCTTT. It is translated as CSARTGPNTEAFF.

This clonotype was seen a few times. CDR3 coding DNA: TGTGCCAGCAGCACCGGACAGGGTCATGACTATGGCTACACCTTC. It is translated as CASSTGQGHDYGYTF. The V gene is TRBV7-2, the J gene TRBJ1-2; 8 nucleotides agree with TRBD1. CDR1 is SGHTA, CDR2 FQGNSA, per germline. Losses at the gene ends were 5 bases for V and 3 bases for J; bases not matched to a gene: 8. The CDR3 has 15 amino acids.

The chain joins TRBV24-1 to TRBJ1-2, with D uncertain. CDR1 and CDR2 (germline): KGHDR, SFDVKD. CDR3 size: 9 residues. V lost 5 bases and J 13 bases, leaving 7 bases between the germline ends. The CDR3 bases are TGTGCCACCAGTGGCAGAGTCACCTTC. Translating gives CATSGRVTF.

The V and J genes are TRBV29-1 and TRBJ2-7; 7 positions match TRBD1. The trim removed 6 bases at V and 2 bases at J, leaving 10 bases unmatched. Germline assignment: CDR1 SQVTM and CDR2 ANQGSEA. The CDR3 spans 14 residues. CDR3 region: CSVTDRVLPYEQYF. As DNA, the CDR3 is TGCAGCGTCACTGACAGGGTACTTCCCTACGAGCAGTACTTC.